The next 20 T cell receptor beta chains were all read from a single sample in a study of blood T cell repertoires in COVID-19. Measured with immunoSEQ multiplex PCR; TCRdb has only the in-frame clones, and not every one. The profile shows tens of thousands of clones, 60% to 85% of them singletons. Material: peripheral blood. The receptors shown here come from a human donor in a cohort sampled during active COVID-19.

The rearrangement joins TRBV6-2 or TRBV6-3 to TRBJ2-7, with 7 bases that match TRBD2. The CDR3 has 15 amino acids. Per the germline V gene, CDR1 is MNHEY and CDR2 is SVGEGT. The trim removed 0 bases at V and 3 bases at J, leaving 5 bases unmatched. CDR3 sequence: CASSYSLPGGYEQYF. CDR3 sequence (DNA): TGTGCCAGCAGTTACTCCCTGCCGGGGGGCTACGAGCAGTACTTC.

This chain links TRBV3-1 (or the pseudogene TRBV3-2) with TRBJ2-7; the D gene is possibly TRBD1 (5 bases). V lost 0 bases, J lost 6 bases, and 18 bases lay in between. CDR3 size: 16 residues. Germline CDR1 reads LGHDT; CDR2 reads YNNKEL (reference sequence). CDR3 sequence (DNA): TGTGCCAGCAGCCAAGATGTAGGGCGGAGAAGGGGCGAGCAGTACTTC. It codes for CASSQDVGRRRGEQYF.

V usage is TRBV24-1 and J usage is TRBJ1-2, with D maybe TRBD1 (6 bases). The CDR3 runs 14 residues. Germline CDR1 KGHDR, CDR2 SFDVKD. The germline V and J ends were trimmed by 4 bases and 4 bases, with 12 bases remaining between them. In DNA form, the CDR3 reads TGTGCCACCAGTGACCCCCGGACAGTCTATGGCTACACCTTC. Amino acids: CATSDPRTVYGYTF.

The table lists this clone with a count of one. This chain links TRBV7-8 with TRBJ2-7; possibly TRBD2 for D (5 bases). The CDR3 loop spans 14 amino acids. V lost 6 bases, J lost 0 bases, and 12 bases lay in between. Germline V gene data show CDR1 as SGHVS and CDR2 as FQNEAQ. The CDR3 bases are TGTGCCAGCAGTTTCCGGAGGAACTCCTACGAGCAGTACTTC. Translation: CASSFRRNSYEQYF.

V is TRBV6-5 and J is TRBJ1-2; 11 bases are a match to TRBD1. The CDR3 is made up of 14 amino acids. Germline V gene data show CDR1 as MNHEY and CDR2 as SVGAGI. The trim removed 5 bases at V and 5 bases at J, leaving 4 bases unmatched. For the CDR3, the DNA is TGTGCCAGCAGTCGGGACAGGGGGGGGTATGGCTACACCTTC. This gives the protein CASSRDRGGYGYTF.

This chain connects TRBV18 to TRBJ1-1; 8 positions match TRBD1. The CDR3 length is 15 residues. Germline CDR1 is KGHSH and CDR2 is LQKENI. V was clipped by 3 bases and J by 1 base; unmatched bases: 4. The CDR3 DNA follows: TGTGCCAGCTCACCCTTGGGACAGGCGAACACTGAAGCTTTCTTT. Protein sequence: CASSPLGQANTEAFF.

This chain links TRBV28 with TRBJ1-1; 9 nucleotides agree with TRBD1. This CDR3 region has 17 residues. V gave up 8 bases and J gave up 1 base; unmatched junction bases: 14. Germline CDR1 and CDR2: MDHEN and SYDVKM. CDR3 coding DNA: TGTGCCAGCGACCTTTTCGGATACAGGGGGCCGAACACTGAAGCTTTCTTT. It specifies CASDLFGYRGPNTEAFF.

The chain carries TRBV19 and TRBJ2-7; TRBD1 matches at 9 bases. Germline V gene sequence: CDR1 LNHDA, CDR2 SQIVND (reference sequence). The CDR3 contains 19 residues. V lost 7 bases and J lost 4; bases outside the gene matches: 23. The CDR3 region has the DNA TGTGCCAGTACCCCTAAGGGAACCGGGACAGGGACTTATGGATACGAGCAGTACTTC. This sequence encodes CASTPKGTGTGTYGYEQYF.

The CDR3 sequence: CASSLGSAGLQAFF. Written as DNA, the CDR3 is TGCGCCAGCAGCTTGGGATCTGCCGGGTTGCAAGCTTTCTTT. This chain uses TRBV5-1 with TRBJ1-1; D not resolved. This CDR3 has 14 residues. Between the trimmed V and J ends, which lost 0 bases and 9 bases, there was a span of 15 bases. Germline assignment: CDR1 SGHRS and CDR2 YFSETQ.

The chain employs TRBV7-3 and TRBJ2-7; 9 positions agree with TRBD1. Losses at the gene ends were 5 bases for V and 7 bases for J; bases not matched to a gene: 9. The CDR3 spans 14 residues. Germline lookup yields CDR1 SGHTA and CDR2 FQGTGA. Here the CDR3 reads CASSPRDRAGEQYF. CDR3 DNA: TGTGCCAGCAGCCCCCGGGACAGGGCAGGGGAGCAGTACTTC.

This clone was counted only a few times. V gene TRBV7-8 combines with J gene TRBJ2-7; D is unclear. CDR1 and CDR2 from the germline V gene are SGHVS and FQNEAQ. The CDR3 runs to 12 residues. V dropped 1 base and J dropped 4 bases, with 5 bases sitting between them. The chain's CDR3 is CASSLVEYEQYF. The CDR3 bases are TGTGCCAGCAGCTTAGTTGAGTACGAGCAGTACTTC.

The CDR3 coding sequence is TGTGCCAGTAGTCTCGACAGGGGCGGGTTTGGCTACACCTTC. It yields the protein CASSLDRGGFGYTF. The genes are TRBV19 and TRBJ1-2; 8 positions agree with TRBD1. Trimming removed 5 bases from V and 7 bases from J; junction bases left unmatched: 9. CDR3 length: 14 residues. Germline V lookup: CDR1 LNHDA, CDR2 SQIVND (reference sequence).

The V call is TRBV15, the J call TRBJ1-1; D ambiguous. The CDR3 is made up of 14 amino acids. The V gene lost 6 bases and the J gene lost 5 bases, with 16 bases spanning the gap. Germline-derived CDR1 and CDR2 are LNHNV and YYDKDF (reference sequence). CDR3 amino acids: CATRAREPGTEAFF. CDR3 bases: TGTGCCACCAGAGCGAGGGAGCCAGGAACTGAAGCTTTCTTT.

The V and J genes are TRBV6-4 and TRBJ2-7, with D perhaps TRBD1 (5 bases). Germline-derived CDR1 and CDR2 are MRHNA and SNTAGT. V lost 7 bases and J lost 1, with 20 bases in between. The CDR3 spans 16 residues. The CDR3 bases are TGTGCCAGCATTAACCTACGACAGCCCGATTCCTACGAGCAGTACTTC. Protein product: CASINLRQPDSYEQYF.

The chain recombines TRBV5-1 with TRBJ2-7, with TRBD1 identical over 8 bases. The germline V gene has CDR1 SGHRS and CDR2 YFSETQ. The CDR3 covers 15 residues. Unmatched junction bases numbered 6, after V lost 1 base and J lost 3 bases. CDR3 residues: CASSLLGQGGYEQYF. The CDR3, as DNA: TGCGCCAGCAGCTTGCTTGGACAGGGCGGCTACGAGCAGTACTTC.

The chain employs TRBV30 and TRBJ2-7; D remains ambiguous. Trimming shortened V by 0 bases and J by 9 bases, and 15 bases separated the two germline ends. Germline CDR1 and CDR2: GTSNPN and SVGIG (reference sequence). There are 13 residues in the CDR3. In DNA, the CDR3 is TGTGCCTGGAGTGTTTCTTGGGCAGGTCCGCAGTACTTC. Residues: CAWSVSWAGPQYF.

This clone turned up a few times. This chain uses TRBV7-9 with TRBJ1-2; no clear D gene. This CDR3 comprises 16 residues. The V end lost 5 bases, the J end lost 0 bases, and 16 bases lay between the germline ends. CDR1 and CDR2 from the germline V gene are SEHNR and FQNEAQ (reference sequence). This chain's CDR3 is CASSRGVLTSNYGYTF. The CDR3 bases are TGTGCCAGCAGCCGCGGTGTCCTCACGTCTAACTATGGCTACACCTTC.

The chain recombines TRBV21-1 with TRBJ2-7; the table's D call, TRBD1, was not checked against the DNA. TRBV21-1 is marked as a pseudogene. The CDR3 spans 14 residues. The CDR3 DNA reads TGTGCCAAACCAGGGTGGCCAGGGCCTGGGGAGCAGTACTTC. Amino acids: CAKPGWPGPGEQYF.

The genes are TRBV5-4 and TRBJ1-1; D perhaps matches TRBD1 (5 bases). Trimming removed 9 bases from V and 2 bases from J, with 11 bases in between. In germline, CDR1 is SGHNT, CDR2 YYREEE (reference sequence). The CDR3 consists of 12 residues. The CDR3 DNA reads as TGTGCCATCGGGGGTCTCAACACTGAAGCTTTCTTT. Its translation is CAIGGLNTEAFF.

V gene TRBV19 combines with J gene TRBJ1-2, with D unresolved. Deletions cut 2 bases from V and 1 base from J, with 5 bases between. This CDR3 region has 13 residues. Germline V gene data show CDR1 as LNHDA and CDR2 as SQIVND (reference sequence). The CDR3 loop reads CASSIQDNYGYTF. CDR3 sequence (DNA): TGTGCCAGTAGTATACAGGATAACTATGGCTACACCTTC.